These T cell receptor beta chains were read from a single sample in a study of blood T cell repertoires in COVID-19. TCRdb's copy holds only in-frame clones and misses some; the assay was immunoSEQ multiplex PCR. The profile shows approximately 160,000 clones, approximately 81% of them singletons. The sequenced sample was peripheral blood. These receptors originate from a man aged 18-30 years with active or convalescent COVID-19. CDR3s include the opening cysteine and the closing phenylalanine or tryptophan. A D gene is named only where the DNA matches it firmly. Size is stated for part of the rows, as once, few or many counts, or as a class when the clone is expanded.

d_gene,abundance,j_gene,v_gene,CDR3nt,CDR3aa
.,.,TRBJ2-3,TRBV28,TGTGCCAGCAGTCTACTGAGCACAGATACGCAGTATTTT,CASSLLSTDTQYF
TRBD2,.,TRBJ2-7,TRBV5-3,TGTGCCAGAAGCTTGGCTTGGACTAGCGGGATCTACGAGCAGTACTTC,CARSLAWTSGIYEQYF
.,.,TRBJ1-5,TRBV2,TGTGCCAGCAGAACAGGAAAATATAGCAATCAGCCCCAGCATTTT,CASRTGKYSNQPQHF
TRBD2,.,TRBJ2-7,TRBV7-8,TGTGCCAGCAGCTTAGGACTAGCGGGAGCCTACGAGCAGTACTTC,CASSLGLAGAYEQYF
.,few,TRBJ2-1,TRBV7-6,TGTGCCAGCAGCTTAGAAGAACAGGCCAACAATGAGCAGTTCTTC,CASSLEEQANNEQFF
TRBD1,.,TRBJ2-2,TRBV7-2,TGTGCCAGCAGCTTAAGACAGGGCGCCGGGGAGCTGTTTTTT,CASSLRQGAGELFF
.,few,TRBJ1-5,TRBV5-1,TGCGCCAGCAGTGGGGGCCCCAATCAGCCCCAGCATTTT,CASSGGPNQPQHF
TRBD1,.,TRBJ1-4,TRBV6-5,TGTGCCAGCAGTTGGACGGGACAGGGGGTTGAAAAACTGTTTTTT,CASSWTGQGVEKLFF
.,few,TRBJ1-1,TRBV10-1,TGCGCCAGCAGTGAGTCAGCCAGGGAGAACACTGAAGCTTTCTTT,CASSESARENTEAFF
TRBD2,once,TRBJ2-2,TRBV14,TGTGCCAGCAGCTTAAGACGACTAGCGGGAACCGGGGAGCTGTTTTTT,CASSLRRLAGTGELFF
.,.,TRBJ1-2,TRBV2,TGTGCCAGCAGTGATACCGGTGATGGCTACACCTTC,CASSDTGDGYTF
.,.,TRBJ1-3,TRBV12-5,TGTGCTAGTGGTTTGAAGGGGGTTGGAAACACCATATATTTT,CASGLKGVGNTIYF
.,.,TRBJ1-2,TRBV6-1,TGTGCCAGCAGTGAACTGTGGGCGCGTGGCTACACCTTC,CASSELWARGYTF
TRBD1,few,TRBJ2-7,TRBV5-1,TGCGCCAGCAGCTCGAACAGGGGAAACTACGAGCAGTACTTC,CASSSNRGNYEQYF
TRBD1,once,TRBJ2-3,TRBV23-1,TGCGCCAGCAGGAAGACAGGGATAATTACAGATACGCAGTATTTT,CASRKTGIITDTQYF
.,.,TRBJ1-2,TRBV30,TGTGCCTGGAGCGGGGGGGGTGGCTACACCTTC,CAWSGGGGYTF
.,once,TRBJ2-7,TRBV5-1,TGCGCCAGCAGCTGGACCGATGGGGCGCATTACGAGCAGTACTTC,CASSWTDGAHYEQYF
.,few,TRBJ2-2,TRBV19,TGTGCCAGTAGTCCCGGGAATTGGAACACCGGGGAGCTGTTTTTT,CASSPGNWNTGELFF
TRBD2,.,TRBJ2-2,TRBV7-2,TGTGCCAGCAGCTTAGTCGTACTAGCGGGAGGCGCGAACACCGGGGAGCTGTTTTTT,CASSLVVLAGGANTGELFF
TRBD1,.,TRBJ1-4,TRBV5-1,TGCGCCAGCAGCTTGGGGGACAGGGATAATGAAAAACTGTTTTTT,CASSLGDRDNEKLFF
TRBD1,few,TRBJ1-2,TRBV7-2,TGTGCCAGCAGCTTAGCAATGGGGACAGCTACTAACTATGGCTACACCTTC,CASSLAMGTATNYGYTF
TRBD2,many,TRBJ2-5,TRBV4-2,TGTGCCAGCAGCCGTAGCGGGGCAGAGACCCAGTACTTC,CASSRSGAETQYF
.,.,TRBJ1-1,TRBV3-1/TRBV3-2,TGTGCCAGCAGCCACCGGCCTTGGGGCAATGAAGCTTTCTTT,CASSHRPWGNEAFF
TRBD1,once,TRBJ1-5,TRBV6-5,TGTGCCAGTCACAAAGCCGGGACAGGGTTTCAGCCCCAGCATTTT,CASHKAGTGFQPQHF
.,.,TRBJ2-7,TRBV6-5,TGTGCCAGCAGTTACTCGAGACCTAGCCGAAACTACGCGCAGTACTTC,CASSYSRPSRNYAQYF
TRBD1,.,TRBJ1-1,TRBV7-8,TGTGCCAGCAGGGAACGGGACAGGGAAAAGAACACTGAAGCTTTCTTT,CASRERDREKNTEAFF
.,.,TRBJ2-1,TRBV20-1,TGCAGTGCTAGTGGGGACTGGAATGAGCAGTTCTTC,CSASGDWNEQFF
.,.,TRBJ1-5,TRBV10-3,TGTGCCATCAGCCCGACAGCCGGAAATCAGCCCCAGCATTTT,CAISPTAGNQPQHF
TRBD2,.,TRBJ2-7,TRBV5-5,TGTGCCAGCAGCACCCGACTAGCGGGAGCAGGGGAGCAGTACTTC,CASSTRLAGAGEQYF
TRBD2,.,TRBJ2-1,TRBV5-4,TGTGCCAGCAGCACAGGACTAGCGGGAGGGCTTGAGCAGTTCTTC,CASSTGLAGGLEQFF
TRBD1,.,TRBJ1-2,TRBV6-5,TGTGCCAGCACCAACGCCGGGACAGGGGAGAATGGCTACACCTTC,CASTNAGTGENGYTF
TRBD1,.,TRBJ2-1,TRBV18,TGTGCCAGCTCACCACCGAGGACAGGGGGCGCCTACAATGAGCAGTTCTTC,CASSPPRTGGAYNEQFF
.,.,TRBJ2-2,TRBV19,TGTGCCAGTATCGGCCGGGTCACCGGGGAGCTGTTTTTT,CASIGRVTGELFF
.,.,TRBJ2-5,TRBV4-2,TGTGCCAGCAGCCTAGGCTCCTCAGGGCGAGAGACCCAGTACTTC,CASSLGSSGRETQYF
TRBD2,.,TRBJ2-1,TRBV6-1,TGTGCCAGCAGTGAAGATCTACGGGCTTCAGGACTAGCTTATAATGAGCAGTTCTTC,CASSEDLRASGLAYNEQFF
.,.,TRBJ2-1,TRBV10-1,TGCGCCAGCAGTGAGGAGGTAGCGGAGCCCAGTGAGCAGTTCTTC,CASSEEVAEPSEQFF
TRBD1,.,TRBJ2-7,TRBV5-5,TGTGCCAGCATCAAGGCTCCGGGACAGTCCTACGAGCAGTACTTC,CASIKAPGQSYEQYF
TRBD2,.,TRBJ2-2,TRBV9,TGTGCCAGCAGCGTAACTAGCGGGGGGGATACCGGGGAGCTGTTTTTT,CASSVTSGGDTGELFF
TRBD1,once,TRBJ1-1,TRBV7-9,TGTGCCAGCAGCGGTACAGGGGGTCTCACTGAAGCTTTCTTT,CASSGTGGLTEAFF
.,.,TRBJ1-4,TRBV19,TGTGCCAGTAGTATACTTAATGAAAAACTGTTTTTT,CASSILNEKLFF
TRBD1,few,TRBJ2-2,TRBV29-1,TGCAGCGTTGAAAAGCGGAACAGGGGGCTGGGCGGGGAGCTGTTTTTT,CSVEKRNRGLGGELFF
TRBD2,once,TRBJ2-7,TRBV10-3,TGTGCCATCGGGGACCACGGGGGGGGCTCCTACGAGCAGTACTTC,CAIGDHGGGSYEQYF
.,.,TRBJ1-1,TRBV6-6,TGTGCCAGCAGCCGCGACCCGGAGGACACTGAAGCTTTCTTT,CASSRDPEDTEAFF
.,few,TRBJ1-4,TRBV18,TGTGCCAGCTCACCGGGTCAGGGTGTTGAAAAACTGTTTTTT,CASSPGQGVEKLFF
.,.,TRBJ1-1,TRBV27,TGTGCCAGCAGTTCCAGTCGGGGGGGGTTAAACACTGAAGCTTTCTTT,CASSSSRGGLNTEAFF
.,.,TRBJ2-1,TRBV28,TGTGCCAGCAGTTTTTGGCCCCAAAATGAGCAGTTCTTC,CASSFWPQNEQFF
.,.,TRBJ2-1,TRBV7-3,TGTACCAGCAGCTACTCAGGGTACCAGGGAAACAATGAGCAGTTCTTC,CTSSYSGYQGNNEQFF
.,.,TRBJ1-1,TRBV6-5,TGTGCCAGCAGTTACGCTGGGGGCAAGGCTGAAGCTTTCTTT,CASSYAGGKAEAFF
TRBD2,few,TRBJ2-3,TRBV18,TGTGCCAGCTCACCAAAACTAGCGGGAGGGCCAGATACGCAGTATTTT,CASSPKLAGGPDTQYF
.,.,TRBJ2-3,TRBV4-3,TGCGCCAGCAGCCAAGATGGGGGGTACACAGATACGCAGTATTTT,CASSQDGGYTDTQYF
TRBD2,once,TRBJ2-3,TRBV11-3,TGTGCCAGCAGCAAGGGACTAGCGGGGGTCACAGATACGCAGTATTTT,CASSKGLAGVTDTQYF
.,.,TRBJ2-1,TRBV7-2,TGTGCCAGCAGTCAGGACTGGCGGGATGAGCAGTTCTTC,CASSQDWRDEQFF
TRBD1,.,TRBJ1-3,TRBV10-3,TGTGGCGTCGGCGATCGGGACAGGGCCGGAAACACCATATATTTT,CGVGDRDRAGNTIYF
.,.,TRBJ2-5,TRBV14,TGTGCCAGCAGGTCTAACAGCGAGACCCAGTACTTC,CASRSNSETQYF
.,once,TRBJ2-1,TRBV7-3,TGTGCCAGCAGCTTAATTGGGCGGGAAATCGGTGAGCAGTTCTTC,CASSLIGREIGEQFF
.,.,TRBJ2-7,TRBV5-5,TGTGCCAGCAGCTTGGGAGACACCTCCCCGACCTCCTACGAGCAGTACTTC,CASSLGDTSPTSYEQYF